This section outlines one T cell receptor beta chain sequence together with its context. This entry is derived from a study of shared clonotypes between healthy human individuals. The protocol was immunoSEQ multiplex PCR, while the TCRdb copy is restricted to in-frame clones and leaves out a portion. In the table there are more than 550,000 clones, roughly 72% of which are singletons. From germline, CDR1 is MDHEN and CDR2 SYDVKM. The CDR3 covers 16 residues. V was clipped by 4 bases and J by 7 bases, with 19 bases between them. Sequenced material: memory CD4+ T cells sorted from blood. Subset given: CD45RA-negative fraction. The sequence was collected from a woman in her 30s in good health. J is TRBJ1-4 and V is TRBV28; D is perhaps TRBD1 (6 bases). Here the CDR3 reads CASSSIIQGRFEKLFF. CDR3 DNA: TGTGCCAGCAGTTCCATCATACAGGGCAGGTTTGAAAAACTGTTTTTT. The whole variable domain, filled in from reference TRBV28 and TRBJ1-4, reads DVKVTQSSRYLVKRTGEKVFLECVQDMDHENMFWYRQDPGLGLRLIYFSYDVKMKEKGDIPEGYSVSREKKERFSLILESASTNQTSMYLCASSSIIQGRFEKLFFGSGTQLSVL.